The next 4 T cell receptor beta chains were all read from a single sample in a study of T cell responses to AZD1222 COVID-19 vaccine (dated by TCRdb to the early 2020s). Taken with the paper, the label for time point translates to: baseline before first vaccination. Libraries were constructed by the immunoSEQ multiplex PCR assay. The clones in this table, taken by TCRdb from immuneACCESS, are in-frame only. Not every clone is retained; where verified, under half of the shortfall comes from an unresolved V gene, and the cause of the rest is unknown. The sample data list some 120,000 clones, and about 90% of these were observed just once. The top ten hold 7.5% of the sample. The specimen was peripheral blood, collected on day 0 of AZD1222 vaccination. The receptor set was obtained from an adult in good health.

This clone showed up just once. V usage is TRBV6-1 and J usage is TRBJ1-2; weak D call: TRBD1 (5 bases). Per germline, CDR1 MNHNS and CDR2 SASEGT. This CDR3 comprises 15 residues. The V end lost 2 bases, the J end lost 4 bases, and 14 bases lay between the germline ends. The CDR3: CASSEIWGTGYGYTF. The CDR3 DNA sequence: TGTGCCAGCAGTGAAATCTGGGGGACCGGCTATGGCTACACCTTC.

The CDR3: CASSYGVKNTEAFF. As DNA, the CDR3 is TGTGCCAGCAGTTACGGGGTTAAGAACACTGAAGCTTTCTTT. The chain joins TRBV28 to TRBJ1-1; the D is unclear. V lost 4 bases to trimming and J lost 1 base, with 10 bases between them. The CDR3 consists of 14 residues. From germline, CDR1 is MDHEN and CDR2 SYDVKM.

The chain combines TRBV5-5 with TRBJ1-1; no reliable D call. The V end was cut by 1 base, the J end by 1 base, with 8 bases between. This CDR3 is built from 14 residues. Germline CDR1 and CDR2: SGHKS and YYEKEE (reference sequence). In DNA form, the CDR3 reads TGTGCCAGCAGCTTGATCCAGCAGAACACTGAAGCTTTCTTT. Its translation: CASSLIQQNTEAFF.

Turning to this clone: One end of the junction does not line up with germline, which may come from a read error. DNA of the CDR3: TGTGCCAGCAGCTTAGGTCCGAACATTCAGTACTTC. This gives the protein CASSLGPNIQYF. This chain connects TRBV12-3 or TRBV12-4 to TRBJ2-4; D not certain. This CDR3 has 12 residues.